This T cell receptor (beta chain) was observed in a study of T cell repertoires in cytomegalovirus infection. This clonotype showed up just a few times. One entry per CDR3 protein, called by TCRdb with MiXCR from the reads. The repertoire includes hundreds of thousands of distinct CDR3 sequences, about 33% of them detected once, and roughly an eighth sits in the top ten. The J segment lost 3 bases and the V segment lost 1 base, leaving 2 bases of the junction unmatched. The CDR3 is 15 residues long. CDR1 is LNHNV, CDR2 YYDKDF, per germline (reference sequence). The sequenced sample consisted of PBMCs. The clonotype was recovered from a human donor in good health (CMV status not recorded). Some clones in this sample may be carry-over from other donors' samples. This chain links TRBV15 with TRBJ2-5; 10 bases fit TRBD2. Here the CDR3 reads CATSRATSGEETQYF. As DNA, the CDR3 is TGTGCCACCAGCAGAGCTACTAGCGGGGAAGAGACCCAGTACTTC.